This T cell receptor (beta chain) was sequenced for a study of blood T cell repertoires in COVID-19. Overall study: Acute-phase and convalescent COVID-19 samples originated in the United States, Italy and Spain. Nucleic acid was either cDNA or gDNA, and it came from T cells, B-cell-depleted T cells, or PBMCs.

This clone was detected a few times. In the authors' workflow: Amplification of reference gene primers was used by the study to estimate nucleated cell counts. The data were produced by immunoSEQ multiplex PCR, yet TCRdb's version contains in-frame clones alone and is incomplete. The V and J calls and clone size are taken from that table; D and trimming were inferred from the DNA. There are roughly 150,000 clones in the sample; roughly 90% occur only once, and 2.5% to 3.5% lies in the top ten. In germline, CDR1 is KGHSH, CDR2 LQKENI. V trimming: 3 bases; J trimming: 0 bases; junction bases outside the gene matches: 16. CDR3 length equals 20 residues.

This TCR was recovered from a man in his 60s with acute or convalescent COVID-19. The chain carries TRBV18 and TRBJ2-3, with 9 bases identical to TRBD2. Sequencing input: peripheral blood. The CDR3 sequence: CASSPPQRGVHSISTDTQYF. In nucleotides, the CDR3 is TGTGCCAGCTCACCTCCTCAGCGGGGGGTTCACTCCATTAGCACAGATACGCAGTATTTT.